Sequencing of this TCR beta chain was carried out in a study of cytomegalovirus exposure and HLA in healthy donors. PCR was performed using 60 Vbeta and 13 Jbeta primers. In the original processing: In a later analysis, of roughly 83 million unique beta chains, some 10 million appeared in at least two donors. Some clones are missing from TCRdb's copy, which holds only in-frame ones; the method was immunoSEQ multiplex PCR. V and J calls and clone size are as listed in that table; D and trimming were resolved from the DNA. The sample lists approximately 140,000 clones; 73% were seen once. Study results and caveats: The classifier was said to identify cytomegalovirus status with high specificity and sensitivity. Later on, a genetic analysis was performed. It linked a missense variant in DCLRE1C with V- and J-gene trimming of TCR beta.

The V gene lost 3 bases and the J gene lost 6 bases, with 23 bases spanning the gap. The germline V gene encodes CDR1 SGDLS and CDR2 YYNGEE. The CDR3 loop spans 17 amino acids. This clone showed up just once. Its antigen is still unknown. Source material: PBMCs. The TCR was taken from a woman younger than 35 in good health and CMV-seronegative. The chain carries TRBV9 and TRBJ2-3; D possibly corresponds to TRBD1 (5 bases). The CDR3: CASSAGLRAGPGDTQYF. The CDR3 region has the DNA TGTGCCAGCAGCGCTGGGCTTCGAGCCGGTCCAGGGGATACGCAGTATTTT.